One T cell receptor beta chain is described in this entry. These data come from a study of blood T cell repertoires in COVID-19. About the research overall: Sites across the United States, Italy and Spain contributed samples from acute and convalescent COVID-19. Nucleic acid was either cDNA or gDNA, and it came from T cells, B-cell-depleted T cells, or PBMCs.

Across 20 to 25 US areas, participants ranged in age from 18 to 89 years. V was pared by 4 bases and J by 3 bases, with 12 bases between. CDR1 is SGHNT and CDR2 is YENEEA in the germline V gene. The CDR3 runs 14 residues. Authors' processing steps: The authors estimated nucleated cell counts from reference gene primer amplification. Sequenced by immunoSEQ multiplex PCR; TCRdb stores in-frame clones only, minus some. V and J calls and clone size are given by that table; D and trimming were obtained from the DNA. Of over 350,000 clones listed, more than 85% are singletons. J is TRBJ1-1 and V is TRBV11-3; no reliable D call. The TCR sequence derives from a woman in her forties who had been exposed to COVID-19. Sequenced: PBMCs or T cells enriched from blood (not recorded which). CDR3 amino acids: CASSSPAGHTEAFF. In DNA form, the CDR3 reads TGTGCCAGCAGCTCCCCTGCGGGTCACACTGAAGCTTTCTTT.